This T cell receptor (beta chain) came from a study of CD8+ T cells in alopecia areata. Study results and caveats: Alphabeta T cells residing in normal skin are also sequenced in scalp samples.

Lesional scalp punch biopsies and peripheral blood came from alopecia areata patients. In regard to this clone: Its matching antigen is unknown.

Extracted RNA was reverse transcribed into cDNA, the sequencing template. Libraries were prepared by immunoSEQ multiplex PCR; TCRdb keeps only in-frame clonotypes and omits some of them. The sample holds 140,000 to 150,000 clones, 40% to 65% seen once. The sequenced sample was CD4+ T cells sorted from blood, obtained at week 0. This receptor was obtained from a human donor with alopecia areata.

The CDR3 bases are TGTGCCAGCAGGCCCGGGACAGGGGGGACCGGGGAGCTGTTTTTT. Translating gives CASRPGTGGTGELFF. The chain has TRBV25-1 and TRBJ2-2; 11 bases fit TRBD1. The CDR3 spans 15 residues. V shed 6 bases, J shed 5 bases, and the junction held 5 bases outside the gene matches. Germline CDR1 and CDR2: MGHDK and SYGVNS.